The next 21 T cell receptor beta chains were all read from a single sample in a study of identical twins. TCRdb recomputed calls from the 5' RACE reads with MiXCR, one row per CDR3 protein. Of nearly 650,000 distinct CDR3 sequences in the sample, roughly 7.1% were seen once. This same sample was also part of a study on yellow fever vaccine responses in identical twins.

Material for sequencing was PBMCs. These receptors originate from a woman under 30 in good health.

V is TRBV5-6 and J is TRBJ2-7; D is undetermined. The CDR3 is 15 amino acids. V dropped 1 base and J dropped 2 bases, with 13 bases sitting between them. Germline V CDR1 and CDR2: SGHDT, YYEEEE. As DNA, the CDR3 is TGTGCCAGCAGCTTGTCTGGCTCCCCGGCCTACGAGCAGTACTTC. The encoded protein is CASSLSGSPAYEQYF.

This clonotype was seen only once. A junction boundary mismatches the germline segment, possibly from a read error. The rearrangement uses TRBV10-3 and TRBJ2-2; 7 bases agree with TRBD1. The CDR3 contains 19 residues. CDR1 ENHRY and CDR2 SYGVKD come from the germline V gene. CDR3 DNA: TGTGCCTTCAGTTTGGCTTTCGGATCAGGGACAGATAACACCGGGGAGCTGTTTTTT. This gives the protein CAFSLAFGSGTDNTGELFF.

CDR3 bases: TGTGCCAGCAGTGGGGACAGGGGAGTCGATCAGCCCCAGCATTTT. Its translation is CASSGDRGVDQPQHF. V usage is TRBV28 and J usage is TRBJ1-5; the match to TRBD1 covers 10 bases. CDR1 MDHEN and CDR2 SYDVKM come from the germline V gene. This CDR3 contains 15 residues. V was pared by 5 bases and J by 5 bases, with 6 bases of the junction left unmatched.

The chain employs TRBV3-1 and TRBJ2-4, with 7 bases aligning to TRBD1. There are 17 residues in the CDR3. Germline V gives CDR1 LGHDT, CDR2 YNNKEL (reference sequence). J gave up 0 bases and V 3 bases, and 8 bases lay outside the gene matches. The CDR3, as DNA: TGTGCCAGCAGCCACAAACAGGGGACCCTAGCCAAAAACATTCAGTACTTC. Encoded protein: CASSHKQGTLAKNIQYF.

The chain links TRBV20-1 to TRBJ2-1; the D is unclear. The CDR3 consists of 15 residues. Trimming cost V 5 bases and J 0 bases, with 14 bases left between them. CDR1 is DFQATT, CDR2 SNEGSKA, per germline (reference sequence). This chain's CDR3 is CSAPRLGSSYNEQFF. CDR3 coding DNA: TGCAGTGCTCCAAGACTGGGTAGCTCCTACAATGAGCAGTTCTTC.

The rearrangement links TRBV10-1 to TRBJ1-1; D gene uncertain. The CDR3 covers 14 residues. The germline gives CDR1 WNHNN, CDR2 SYGVQD (reference sequence). V was cut by 6 bases and J by 4 bases, with 15 bases left in between. CDR3 in amino acids: CASSPSGPSTEAFF. CDR3 in DNA: TGCGCCAGCAGCCCCTCCGGTCCTTCCACTGAAGCTTTCTTT.

This clonotype was observed at least ten times. The CDR3 DNA follows: TGTGCCAGCAGATGGGCCGGGGGGGGCGATGAGCAGTTCTTC. Its translation is CASRWAGGGDEQFF. The chain recombines TRBV12-3 or TRBV12-4 with TRBJ2-1, with 8 bases matching TRBD2. V dropped 6 bases and J dropped 8; count of bases not matched to a gene: 9. This CDR3 is built from 14 residues.

This clonotype has at least ten counts. The chain is built from TRBV27 and TRBJ2-1; perhaps TRBD1 as D (5 bases). V lost 3 bases and J lost 10, with 16 bases in between. Germline CDR1 and CDR2: MNHEY and SMNVEV (reference sequence). The CDR3 runs to 14 residues. The CDR3 reads CASSLEGVAFEQFF. In DNA form, the CDR3 reads TGTGCCAGCAGTTTGGAAGGGGTTGCTTTCGAGCAGTTCTTC.

The gene calls are TRBV4-2 and TRBJ2-7, with unresolved D. Germline-derived CDR1 and CDR2 are LGHNA and YNFKEQ. Trimming stripped 0 bases from V and 2 bases from J, with 5 bases between. This CDR3 is built from 13 residues. The CDR3 protein is CASSQERTYEQYF. CDR3 nucleotides: TGTGCCAGCAGCCAAGAAAGAACCTACGAGCAGTACTTC.

The chain joins TRBV4-1 to TRBJ2-5; D is possibly TRBD1 (5 bases). CDR3 length: 15 amino acids. V lost 0 bases and J 1 base, leaving 9 bases between the germline ends. Per germline, CDR1 MGHRA and CDR2 YSYEKL. CDR3 protein: CASSQEGAPQETQYF. The DNA of the CDR3 is TGCGCCAGCAGCCAAGAAGGGGCCCCCCAAGAGACCCAGTACTTC.

The chain carries TRBV20-1 and TRBJ2-1, with unresolved D. The CDR3 consists of 15 residues. Per the germline V gene, CDR1 is DFQATT and CDR2 is SNEGSKA (reference sequence). With 4 bases removed from V and 1 base from J, the gap between germline ends came to 14 bases. The CDR3 is CSAISLFTSYNEQFF. CDR3 bases: TGCAGTGCTATATCCCTTTTCACTTCCTACAATGAGCAGTTCTTC.

This chain connects TRBV7-8 to TRBJ1-5; D remains unclear. Germline V gene sequence: CDR1 SGHVS, CDR2 FQNEAQ. The length of the CDR3 is 15 residues. V was clipped by 7 bases and J by 3 bases, with 16 bases between them. The CDR3 region is CASTTSRHYNQPQHF. The CDR3 region has the DNA TGTGCCAGCACCACATCCCGGCACTACAATCAGCCCCAGCATTTT. Full variable domain (missing parts from reference TRBV7-8 and TRBJ1-5): GAGVSQSPRYKVAKRGQDVALRCDPISGHVSLFWYQQALGQGPEFLTYFQNEAQLDKSGLPSDRFFAERPEGSVSTLKIQRTQQEDSAVYLCASTTSRHYNQPQHFGDGTRLSIL.

This clonotype showed up just a few times. The chain recombines TRBV20-1 with TRBJ2-5; 7 nucleotides match TRBD2. This CDR3 is built from 14 residues. Germline values: CDR1 DFQATT, CDR2 SNEGSKA (reference sequence). V gave up 5 bases and J gave up 4 bases; unmatched junction bases: 10. CDR3 residues: CSAGLTSLGETQYF. The CDR3, as DNA: TGCAGTGCTGGGTTGACTAGCTTGGGAGAGACCCAGTACTTC.

The chain joins TRBV5-1 to TRBJ1-2; 9 nucleotides align to TRBD1. Trimming took 4 bases from V and 6 from J; bases not matched to a gene: 7. The CDR3 extends over 14 amino acids. Germline values: CDR1 SGHRS, CDR2 YFSETQ. The CDR3 DNA follows: TGCGCCAGCAGCCCCAGGACAGGGGACAATGGCTACACCTTC. It translates to CASSPRTGDNGYTF.

There are a few counts of this clonotype. CDR3 loop: CASSLKGQALSGANVLTF. The CDR3, as DNA: TGTGCCAGCAGCTTGAAGGGACAGGCCCTCTCTGGGGCCAACGTCCTGACTTTC. The chain uses TRBV5-5 and TRBJ2-6; 8 bases match TRBD1. V dropped 1 base and J dropped 0; count of bases not matched to a gene: 6. This CDR3 region has 18 residues. Germline loops: CDR1 SGHKS, CDR2 YYEKEE (reference sequence). Based on the CDR3 plus reference TRBV5-5 and TRBJ2-6, the full variable domain is DAGVTQSPTHLIKTRGQQVTLRCSPISGHKSVSWYQQVLGQGPQFIFQYYEKEERGRGNFPDRFSARQFPNYSSELNVNALLLGDSALYLCASSLKGQALSGANVLTFGAGSRLTVL.

This chain connects TRBV3-1 to TRBJ1-1, with D possibly being TRBD1 (6 bases). CDR3 length: 14 amino acids. Deletions cut 1 base from V and 4 bases from J, with 10 bases between. Per the germline V gene, CDR1 is LGHDT and CDR2 is YNNKEL (reference sequence). This chain's CDR3 is CASSQVEGGTEAFF. CDR3 sequence (DNA): TGTGCCAGCAGCCAAGTAGAGGGGGGCACTGAAGCTTTCTTT.

The gene calls are TRBV7-9 and TRBJ1-1; D is uncertain. The V end was cut by 1 base, the J end by 4 bases, with 10 bases between. Germline-derived CDR1 and CDR2 are SEHNR and FQNEAQ (reference sequence). The CDR3 has 14 amino acids. In nucleotides, the CDR3 is TGTGCCAGCAGCTTAGAGGGCTCACCCACTGAAGCTTTCTTT. The encoded protein is CASSLEGSPTEAFF.

This chain joins TRBV20-1 and TRBJ1-1; D is ambiguous. The CDR3 is 12 amino acids. Germline V CDR1 and CDR2: DFQATT, SNEGSKA (reference sequence). The V end was cut by 6 bases, the J end by 0 bases, with 8 bases between. In DNA, the CDR3 is TGCAGTGCCATTGATGTGAACACTGAAGCTTTCTTT. Amino acids: CSAIDVNTEAFF.

This clonotype came up many times. The chain has TRBV24-1 and TRBJ2-1; 7 bases are a match to TRBD1. Trimming took 0 bases from V and 9 from J; bases not matched to a gene: 7. The CDR3 totals 15 residues. Germline values: CDR1 KGHDR, CDR2 SFDVKD. CDR3 in amino acids: CATSDLPTGAGEQFF. CDR3 nucleotide sequence: TGTGCCACCAGTGATTTGCCCACAGGGGCTGGTGAGCAGTTCTTC.

The rearrangement uses TRBV3-1 and TRBJ2-4; 7 positions agree with TRBD1. From germline, CDR1 is LGHDT and CDR2 YNNKEL (reference sequence). The CDR3 loop spans 15 amino acids. Trimming at V came to 5 bases and at J to 0 bases, leaving 4 bases not matched to a gene. The CDR3 loop is CASSATGVAKNIQYF. Written as DNA, the CDR3 is TGTGCCAGCAGCGCAACAGGGGTAGCCAAAAACATTCAGTACTTC.

This clonotype was observed a handful of times. The J gene is TRBJ1-1, the V gene TRBV25-1; weak D call: TRBD1 (5 bases). Between the trimmed V and J ends, which lost 1 base and 11 bases, there was a span of 17 bases. Germline V lookup: CDR1 MGHDK, CDR2 SYGVNS. The CDR3 is 14 residues long. This CDR3 is CASSEFLFRDGAFF. CDR3 in DNA: TGTGCCAGCAGTGAATTCCTTTTCAGGGATGGGGCTTTCTTT.